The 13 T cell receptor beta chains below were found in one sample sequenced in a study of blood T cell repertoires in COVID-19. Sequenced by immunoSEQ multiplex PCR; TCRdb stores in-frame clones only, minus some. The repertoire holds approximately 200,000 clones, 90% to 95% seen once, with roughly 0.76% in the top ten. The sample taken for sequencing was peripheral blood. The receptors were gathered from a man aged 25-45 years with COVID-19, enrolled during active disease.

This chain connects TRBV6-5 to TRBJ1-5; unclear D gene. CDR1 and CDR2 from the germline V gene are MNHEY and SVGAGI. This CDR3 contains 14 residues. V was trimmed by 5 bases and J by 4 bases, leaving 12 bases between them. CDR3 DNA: TGTGCCAGCAGTCCTACCGGAGGAAATCAGCCCCAGCATTTT. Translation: CASSPTGGNQPQHF.

CDR3 nucleotides: TGTGCCAGCAGCCAGGGAGTAGCGGGGGGGCTGAGTAGCACCGGGGAGCTGTTTTTT. This encodes CASSQGVAGGLSSTGELFF. The rearrangement joins TRBV5-4 to TRBJ2-2, with 11 positions matching TRBD2. V lost 4 bases, J lost 4 bases, and 15 bases stayed unmatched. The CDR3 is 19 amino acids. Germline V gene sequence: CDR1 SGHNT, CDR2 YYREEE (reference sequence).

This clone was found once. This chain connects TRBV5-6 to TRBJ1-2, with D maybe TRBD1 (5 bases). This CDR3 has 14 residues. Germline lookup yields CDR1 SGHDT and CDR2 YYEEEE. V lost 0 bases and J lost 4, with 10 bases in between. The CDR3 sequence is CASSLGGAGYGYTF. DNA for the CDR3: TGTGCCAGCAGCTTGGGGGGCGCCGGCTATGGCTACACCTTC. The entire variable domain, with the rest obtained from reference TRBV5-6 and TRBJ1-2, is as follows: DAGVTQSPTHLIKTRGQQVTLRCSPKSGHDTVSWYQQALGQGPQFIFQYYEEEERQRGNFPDRFSGHQFPNYSSELNVNALLLGDSALYLCASSLGGAGYGYTFGSGTRLTVV.

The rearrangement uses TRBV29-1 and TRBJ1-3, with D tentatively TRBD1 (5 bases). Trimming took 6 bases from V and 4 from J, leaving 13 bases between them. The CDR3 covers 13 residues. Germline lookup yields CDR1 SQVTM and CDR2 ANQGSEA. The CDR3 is CSVGEGYGNTIYF. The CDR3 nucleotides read TGCAGCGTGGGGGAGGGCTACGGAAACACCATATATTTT.

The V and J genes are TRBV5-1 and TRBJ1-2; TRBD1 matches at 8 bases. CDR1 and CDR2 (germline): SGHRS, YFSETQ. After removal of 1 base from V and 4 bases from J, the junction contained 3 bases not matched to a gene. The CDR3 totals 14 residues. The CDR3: CASSLQGATYGYTF. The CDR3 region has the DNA TGCGCCAGCAGCTTGCAGGGGGCTACCTATGGCTACACCTTC.

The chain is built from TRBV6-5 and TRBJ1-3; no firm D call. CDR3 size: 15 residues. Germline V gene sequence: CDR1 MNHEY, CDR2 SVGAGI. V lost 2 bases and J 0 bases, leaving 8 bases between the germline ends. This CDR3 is CASSYGRNSGNTIYF. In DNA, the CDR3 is TGTGCCAGCAGTTACGGCCGAAACTCTGGAAACACCATATATTTT.

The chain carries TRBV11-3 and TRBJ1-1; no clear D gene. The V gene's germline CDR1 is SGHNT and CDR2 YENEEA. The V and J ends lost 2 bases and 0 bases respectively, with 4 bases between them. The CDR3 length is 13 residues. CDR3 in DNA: TGTGCCAGCAGCTTATCCATGAACACTGAAGCTTTCTTT. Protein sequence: CASSLSMNTEAFF.

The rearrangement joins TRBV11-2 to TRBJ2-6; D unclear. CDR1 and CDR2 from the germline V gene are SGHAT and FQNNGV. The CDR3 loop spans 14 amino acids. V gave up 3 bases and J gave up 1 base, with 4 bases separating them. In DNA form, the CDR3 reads TGTGCCAGCAGCTTTATTTCTGGGGCCAACGTCCTGACTTTC. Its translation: CASSFISGANVLTF. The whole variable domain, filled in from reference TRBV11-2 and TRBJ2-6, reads EAGVAQSPRYKIIEKRQSVAFWCNPISGHATLYWYQQILGQGPKLLIQFQNNGVVDDSQLPKDRFSAERLKGVDSTLKIQPAKLEDSAVYLCASSFISGANVLTFGAGSRLTVL.

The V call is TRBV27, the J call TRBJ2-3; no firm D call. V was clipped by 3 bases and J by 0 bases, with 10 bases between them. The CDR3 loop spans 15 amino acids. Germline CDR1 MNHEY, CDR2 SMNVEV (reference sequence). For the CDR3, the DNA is TGTGCCAGCAGTTTCGAGGTGTCGAGCACAGATACGCAGTATTTT. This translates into CASSFEVSSTDTQYF.

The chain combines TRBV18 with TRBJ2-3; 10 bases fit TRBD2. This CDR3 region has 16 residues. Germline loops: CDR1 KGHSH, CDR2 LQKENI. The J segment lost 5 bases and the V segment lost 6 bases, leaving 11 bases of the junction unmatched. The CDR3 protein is CASSLLRLAGEDTQYF. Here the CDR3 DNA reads TGTGCCAGCTCGCTGTTGCGGCTAGCGGGGGAAGATACGCAGTATTTT.

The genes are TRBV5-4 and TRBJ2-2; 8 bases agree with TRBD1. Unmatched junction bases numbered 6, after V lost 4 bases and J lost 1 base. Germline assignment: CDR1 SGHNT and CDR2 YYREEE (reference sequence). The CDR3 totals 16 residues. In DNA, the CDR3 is TGTGCCAGCAGCGCGGCAGGGACAGGGAACACCGGGGAGCTGTTTTTT. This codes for CASSAAGTGNTGELFF.

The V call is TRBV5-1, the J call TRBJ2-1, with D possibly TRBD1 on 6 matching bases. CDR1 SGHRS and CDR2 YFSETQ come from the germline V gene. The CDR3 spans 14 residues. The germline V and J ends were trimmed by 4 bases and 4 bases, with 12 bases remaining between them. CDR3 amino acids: CASSPQTGYNEQFF. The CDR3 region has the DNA TGCGCCAGCAGCCCACAGACAGGATACAATGAGCAGTTCTTC.

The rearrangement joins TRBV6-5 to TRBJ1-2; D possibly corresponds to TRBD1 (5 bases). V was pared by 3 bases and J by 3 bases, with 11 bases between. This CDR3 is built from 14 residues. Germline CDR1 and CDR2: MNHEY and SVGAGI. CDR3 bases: TGTGCCAGCAGTTATGGAGGGGTGGACTATGGCTACACCTTC. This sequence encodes CASSYGGVDYGYTF.